Sequencing of this TCR beta chain was carried out in a study of cytomegalovirus exposure and HLA in healthy donors. Trimming shortened V by 7 bases and J by 3 bases, and 15 bases separated the two germline ends. Germline values: CDR1 MDHEN, CDR2 SYDVKM. The CDR3 extends over 14 amino acids. With 60 Vbeta and 13 Jbeta primers, the PCR was carried out. Assay used: immunoSEQ multiplex PCR; TCRdb lists only in-frame clones, some missing. The sample shows about 190,000 clones, roughly 80% of them seen only once. The chain recombines TRBV28 with TRBJ1-2, with D perhaps matching TRBD1 (5 bases). Material: PBMCs. The sequence was collected from a woman between 18 and 29 years old in good health and CMV-seronegative. This CDR3 reads CASTSGGSDYGYTF. The CDR3 DNA reads as TGTGCCAGCACATCCGGGGGGTCGGACTATGGCTACACCTTC.